This T cell receptor (beta chain) emerged from a study of shared clonotypes between healthy human individuals. Study-wide results and caveats: Among non-shared clonotypes, generation probabilities were lower than among those shared by all four donors.

As to this clone: Antigen unknown.

Some clones are missing from TCRdb's copy, which holds only in-frame ones; the method was immunoSEQ multiplex PCR. There are millions of clones in the sample; over 85% occur only once, and 0.11% to 0.15% lies in the top ten. The source material was naive CD4+ T cells sorted from blood. As to subset: CD45RA+ positively selected. The source is a man aged 18 to 29 in good health.

This chain's CDR3 is CAWSRAGNGGQPQHF. In DNA form, the CDR3 reads TGTGCCTGGAGTCGGGCAGGCAACGGTGGGCAGCCCCAGCATTTT. The chain combines TRBV30 with TRBJ1-5; D not resolved. The CDR3 is 15 amino acids. The V and J ends lost 2 bases and 7 bases respectively, with 18 bases between them. Germline lookup yields CDR1 GTSNPN and CDR2 SVGIG (reference sequence).